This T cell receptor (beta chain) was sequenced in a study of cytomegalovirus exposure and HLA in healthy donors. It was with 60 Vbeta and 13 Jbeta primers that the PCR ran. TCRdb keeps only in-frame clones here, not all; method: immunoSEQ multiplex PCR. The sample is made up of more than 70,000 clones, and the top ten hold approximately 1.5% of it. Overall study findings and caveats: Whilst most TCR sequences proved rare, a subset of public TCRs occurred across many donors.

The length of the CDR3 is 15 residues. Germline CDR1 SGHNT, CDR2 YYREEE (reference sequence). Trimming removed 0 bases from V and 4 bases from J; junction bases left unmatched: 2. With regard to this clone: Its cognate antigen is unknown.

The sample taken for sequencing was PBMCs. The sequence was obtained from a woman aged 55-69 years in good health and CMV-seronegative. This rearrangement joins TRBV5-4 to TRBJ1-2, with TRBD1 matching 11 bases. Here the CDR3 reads CASSLDGQGAYGYTF. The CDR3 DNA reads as TGTGCCAGCAGCTTGGACGGACAGGGGGCCTATGGCTACACCTTC.